A selection of T cell receptor beta chains follows, all from one sample in a study of post-analysis software for immune sequencing data. TCRdb redid the calling of the PCR reads with MiXCR, one entry per CDR3 protein. The table records under 900,000 distinct CDR3 sequences, under 70% of them present only once. Sequencing was performed on blood. The source of these receptors is a girl aged 5 to 17 with multiple sclerosis. Each CDR3 is given with its conserved first and last residue. A row's size may be missing; if present it is once, few, many or a size class.

j_call v_call clone_size cdr3_aa
. TRBV9 few CASSVEISSYEQYF
TRBJ2-1 TRBV7-2 . CASSTRGVGVSGSYDEQFF
TRBJ2-5 TRBV6-5 . CASRRTGGHGQETQYF
TRBJ1-5 TRBV7-6 once CASSTGQGVNQPQHF
TRBJ2-7 TRBV28 . CASSQSPPAQYEQYF
TRBJ2-2 TRBV5-4 few CASSSRTGGQVTGELFF
TRBJ2-1 TRBV14 . CASSPPGRTSYNEQFF
TRBJ1-5 TRBV4-1 . CASSQAPVGRSNQPQHF
TRBJ2-6 TRBV10-3 few CAISLAGANVLTF
. TRBV30 . CAWSVRDEQYF
TRBJ2-7 TRBV29-1 many CSAKTGRLYEQYF
TRBJ2-1 TRBV9 . CASSVVGGGKNEQFF
TRBJ2-3 TRBV7-9 . CASSSVLAGGPDTQYF
TRBJ2-1 TRBV5-5 . CASSTLGPSRNSYNEQFF
TRBJ2-6 TRBV12-3/TRBV12-4 . CASSRGGRTNVLTF
TRBJ2-5 TRBV7-2 . CASSTSGYGEQYF
TRBJ1-2 TRBV11-3 . CASRTLSPRYTF
TRBJ1-5 TRBV21-1 . CASSKGGHLNQPQHF
TRBJ1-2 TRBV29-1 . CSVDQGEGGYTF
TRBJ2-5 TRBV20-1 . CSASLLALETQYF
TRBJ1-2 TRBV3-1 few CASSQDSNRGYGYTF
TRBJ2-5 TRBV7-9 few CASSHGQGAWETQYF
TRBJ2-7 TRBV12-3/TRBV12-4 . CASSLRRKEQYF
TRBJ2-2 TRBV2 . CVGGTARGTGELFF
TRBJ2-4 TRBV6-1 . CASSETRAASLAKNIRYF
TRBJ1-2 TRBV20-1 few CSARPTQGQDYGYTF
TRBJ2-3 TRBV6-4 . CASSVSRISADTQYF
TRBJ2-7 TRBV20-1 few CSASRGPSYEQYF
TRBJ2-5 TRBV5-5 . CASSLGVGGLETQYF
TRBJ2-3 TRBV19 . CTSSLLAGGSTDTQYF
TRBJ2-3 TRBV12-3/TRBV12-4 . CASSLSRVASTDTQYF
TRBJ2-7 TRBV10-3 few CAISDGLAGVYEQYF
TRBJ2-7 TRBV20-1 . CSALDVKPEQYF
TRBJ2-5 TRBV20-1 . CSARSQQETQYF
TRBJ1-2 TRBV20-1 . CSWGTGGFNYGYTF
TRBJ2-5 TRBV5-1 few CASSLGPGTSQQETQYF
TRBJ2-7 TRBV20-1 . CSAPRTGHSYEQYF
TRBJ2-5 TRBV5-1 . CASSLNRVYQETQYF
TRBJ2-7 TRBV12-5 few CASGSWSSYEQYF
TRBJ2-3 TRBV27 once CASSFRNTQYF
TRBJ2-7 TRBV20-1 . CSASLNAGGPHSYEQYF
TRBJ2-1 TRBV20-1 . CSAWTSGRARPGEQFF
TRBJ2-1 TRBV12-3/TRBV12-4 . CASFGGVYYNEQFF
TRBJ2-3 TRBV10-3 few CAISESKVVDTQYF
TRBJ1-2 TRBV24-1 . CPTSDSTGTRNGYTF
TRBJ2-3 TRBV7-9 . CASSRLADPTDTQYF
. TRBV20-1 . CSAVGLAETQYF
TRBJ2-1 TRBV20-1 once CSARGVAGGYNEQFF
. TRBV29-1 . CSVGDSGRYEQYF
TRBJ2-5 TRBV20-1 once CSARGGRSPETQYF
TRBJ2-5 TRBV9 . CASSVGASQETQYF
TRBJ2-7 TRBV5-1 . CASSWGWAGQPSSYEQYF
TRBJ1-5 TRBV2 . CASSEDLPGQGGNQPQHF
TRBJ2-7 TRBV20-1 few CSASPRGTGEYLYEQYF